This TCR beta chain was observed in a study of blood T cell repertoires in COVID-19. On the study more broadly: COVID-19 samples from acute and convalescent phases originated in the United States, Italy and Spain. T cells, B-cell-depleted T cells, or PBMCs provided the cDNA or gDNA that served as material.

Followed over time, Seattle patients had been enrolled while infection was active. Only in-frame clones appear in the TCRdb table, and some are missing; sequencing was by immunoSEQ multiplex PCR. The sample carries about 240,000 clones, about four fifths recorded once. Between the trimmed V and J ends, which lost 0 bases and 3 bases, there was a span of 12 bases. The germline V gene has CDR1 MNHEY and CDR2 SMNVEV (reference sequence). The CDR3 totals 15 residues. Sequences were obtained from peripheral blood. This clonotype originated in a woman older than 75 with COVID-19, enrolled during active disease. This chain uses TRBV27 with TRBJ2-7; TRBD1 is a possible D gene (6 bases). CDR3 amino acids: CASSLSFGTNYEQYF. In nucleotides, the CDR3 is TGTGCCAGCAGTTTATCGTTCGGGACAAACTACGAGCAGTACTTC.